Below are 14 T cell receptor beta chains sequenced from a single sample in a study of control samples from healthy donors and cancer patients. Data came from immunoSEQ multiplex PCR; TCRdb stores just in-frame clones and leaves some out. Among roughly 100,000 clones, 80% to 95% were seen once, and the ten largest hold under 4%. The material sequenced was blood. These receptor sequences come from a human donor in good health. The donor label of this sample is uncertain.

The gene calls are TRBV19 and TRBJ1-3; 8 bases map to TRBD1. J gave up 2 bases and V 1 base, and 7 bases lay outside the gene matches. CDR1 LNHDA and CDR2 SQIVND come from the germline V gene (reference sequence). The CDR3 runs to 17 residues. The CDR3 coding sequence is TGTGCCAGTAGTATAGGAACAGGGGGTTTTGCTGGAAACACCATATATTTT. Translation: CASSIGTGGFAGNTIYF.

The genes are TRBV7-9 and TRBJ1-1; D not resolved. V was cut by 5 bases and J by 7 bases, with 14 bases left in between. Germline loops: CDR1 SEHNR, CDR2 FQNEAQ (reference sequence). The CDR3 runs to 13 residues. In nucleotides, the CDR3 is TGTGCCAGCAGCCCCGGGCCGGTGTATGAAGCTTTCTTT. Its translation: CASSPGPVYEAFF.

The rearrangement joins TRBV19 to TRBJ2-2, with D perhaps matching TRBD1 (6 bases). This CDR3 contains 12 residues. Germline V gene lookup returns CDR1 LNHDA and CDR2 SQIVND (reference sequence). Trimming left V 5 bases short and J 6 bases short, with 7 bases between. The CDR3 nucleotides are TGTGCCAGTAGTTCAGGGGCCGGGGAGCTGTTTTTT. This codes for CASSSGAGELFF.

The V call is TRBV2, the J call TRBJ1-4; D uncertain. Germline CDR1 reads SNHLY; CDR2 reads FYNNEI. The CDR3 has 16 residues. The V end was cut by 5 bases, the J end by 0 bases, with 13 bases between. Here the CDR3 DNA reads TGTGCCAGCAGTCCCAAGAGGGCTGCAACTAATGAAAAACTGTTTTTT. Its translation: CASSPKRAATNEKLFF.

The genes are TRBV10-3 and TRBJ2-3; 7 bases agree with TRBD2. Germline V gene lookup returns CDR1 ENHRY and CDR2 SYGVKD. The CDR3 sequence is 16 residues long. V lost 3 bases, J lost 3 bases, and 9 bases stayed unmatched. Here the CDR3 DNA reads TGTGCCATCAGTGACGGGGGGAGGCAGAAAACAGATACGCAGTATTTT. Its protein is CAISDGGRQKTDTQYF.

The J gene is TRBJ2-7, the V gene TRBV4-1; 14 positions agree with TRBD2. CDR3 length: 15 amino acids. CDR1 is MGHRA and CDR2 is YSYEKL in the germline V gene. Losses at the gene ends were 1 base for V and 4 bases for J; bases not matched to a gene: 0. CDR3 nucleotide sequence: TGCGCCAGCAGCCAAGGGACTAGCGGGGGGTACGAGCAGTACTTC. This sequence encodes CASSQGTSGGYEQYF.

The CDR3 protein is CASSYREGNQPQHF. The CDR3 DNA sequence: TGTGCCAGCAGTTACAGGGAGGGCAATCAGCCCCAGCATTTT. J is TRBJ1-5 and V is TRBV6-5; D ambiguous. This CDR3 spans 14 amino acids. V shed 2 bases and J shed 2 bases, with 7 bases lying between them. CDR1 and CDR2 (germline): MNHEY, SVGAGI.

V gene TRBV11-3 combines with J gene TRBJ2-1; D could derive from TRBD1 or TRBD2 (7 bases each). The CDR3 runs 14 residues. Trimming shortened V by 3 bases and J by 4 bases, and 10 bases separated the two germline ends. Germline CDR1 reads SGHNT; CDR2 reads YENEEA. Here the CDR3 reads CASSFRGGYNEQFF. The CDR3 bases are TGTGCCAGCAGCTTCAGGGGGGGATACAATGAGCAGTTCTTC.

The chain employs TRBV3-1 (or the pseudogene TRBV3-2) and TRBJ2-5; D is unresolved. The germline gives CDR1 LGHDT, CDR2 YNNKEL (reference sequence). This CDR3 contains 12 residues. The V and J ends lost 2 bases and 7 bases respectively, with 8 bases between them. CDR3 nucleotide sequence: TGTGCCAGCAGCCAACAAAGAGGGACCCAGTACTTC. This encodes CASSQQRGTQYF.

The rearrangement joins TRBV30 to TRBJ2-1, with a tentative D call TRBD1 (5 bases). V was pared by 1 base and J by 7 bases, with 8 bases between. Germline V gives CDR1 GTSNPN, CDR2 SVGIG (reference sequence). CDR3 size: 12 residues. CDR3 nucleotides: TGTGCCTGGAGTGCAGGGCTTAATGAGCAGTTCTTC. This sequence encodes CAWSAGLNEQFF.

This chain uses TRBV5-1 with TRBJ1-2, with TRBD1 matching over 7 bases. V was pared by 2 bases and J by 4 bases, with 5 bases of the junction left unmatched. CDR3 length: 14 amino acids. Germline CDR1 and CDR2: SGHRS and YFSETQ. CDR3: CASSFTGDGYGYTF. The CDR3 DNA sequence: TGCGCCAGCAGCTTTACAGGGGACGGCTATGGCTACACCTTC.

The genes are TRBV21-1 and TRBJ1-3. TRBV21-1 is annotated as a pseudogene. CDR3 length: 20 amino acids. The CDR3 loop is CASTINGLSPTFLAGNTIYF. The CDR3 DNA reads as TGTGCCAGCACCATTAACGGGCTCTCCCCGACTTTTTTGGCTGGAAACACCATATATTTT.

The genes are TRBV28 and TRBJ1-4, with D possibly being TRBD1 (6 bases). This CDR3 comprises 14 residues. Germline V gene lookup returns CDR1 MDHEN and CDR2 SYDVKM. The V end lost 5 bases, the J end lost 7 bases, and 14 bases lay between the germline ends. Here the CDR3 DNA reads TGTGCCAGCAGTACCGGGACACAGTCTGAAAAACTGTTTTTT. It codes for CASSTGTQSEKLFF.

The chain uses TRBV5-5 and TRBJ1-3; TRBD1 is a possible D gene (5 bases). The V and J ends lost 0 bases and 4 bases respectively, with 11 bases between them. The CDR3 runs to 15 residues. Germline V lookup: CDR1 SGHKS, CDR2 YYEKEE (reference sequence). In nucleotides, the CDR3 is TGTGCCAGCAGCTTGGGGAACTCAGGGGGAAACACCATATATTTT. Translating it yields CASSLGNSGGNTIYF.